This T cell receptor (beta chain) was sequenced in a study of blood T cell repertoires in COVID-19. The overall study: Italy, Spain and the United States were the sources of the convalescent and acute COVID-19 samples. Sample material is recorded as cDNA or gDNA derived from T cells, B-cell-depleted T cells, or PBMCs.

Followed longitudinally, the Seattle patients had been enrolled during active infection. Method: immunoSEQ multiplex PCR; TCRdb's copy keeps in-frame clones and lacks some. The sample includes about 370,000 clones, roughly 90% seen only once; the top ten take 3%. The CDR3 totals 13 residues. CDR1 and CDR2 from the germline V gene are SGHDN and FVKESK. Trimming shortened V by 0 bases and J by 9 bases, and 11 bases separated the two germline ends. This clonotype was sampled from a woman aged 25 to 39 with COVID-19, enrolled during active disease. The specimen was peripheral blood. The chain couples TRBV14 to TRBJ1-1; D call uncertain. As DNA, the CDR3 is TGTGCCAGCAGCCAAGATCTAGGGAGGAAAGCTTTCTTT. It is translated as CASSQDLGRKAFF.